The clone carrying this T cell receptor beta chain was seen just once. Its antigen remains unidentified. This record belongs to a study of PD-1 blockade in classical Hodgkin lymphoma. Whole-study findings and limits: Complete responders' diversity at baseline resembled that of newly diagnosed patients. By C4D1, CD4+ diversity increased significantly, especially in complete responders.

V lost 2 bases and J 8 bases, leaving 18 bases between the germline ends. The CDR3 has 15 residues. CDR1 MGHDK and CDR2 SYGVNS come from the germline V gene. Using immunoSEQ multiplex PCR, the repertoire was profiled, and TCRdb retains in-frame clones only, with some absent. The sample yields some 100,000 clones, roughly 90% seen once. Each patient's relapse followed autologous stem cell transplantation, and brentuximab vedotin exposure varied. This rearrangement joins TRBV25-1 to TRBJ2-5; D possibly corresponds to TRBD2 (5 bases). The receptor was isolated from a human donor with classical Hodgkin lymphoma. The sequences come from peripheral blood mononuclear cells (PBMCs), collected before the second cycle of nivolumab. The CDR3 is CASSEIGLALGTQYF. The CDR3, as DNA: TGTGCCAGCAGTGAAATCGGGCTAGCTCTAGGAACCCAGTACTTC.